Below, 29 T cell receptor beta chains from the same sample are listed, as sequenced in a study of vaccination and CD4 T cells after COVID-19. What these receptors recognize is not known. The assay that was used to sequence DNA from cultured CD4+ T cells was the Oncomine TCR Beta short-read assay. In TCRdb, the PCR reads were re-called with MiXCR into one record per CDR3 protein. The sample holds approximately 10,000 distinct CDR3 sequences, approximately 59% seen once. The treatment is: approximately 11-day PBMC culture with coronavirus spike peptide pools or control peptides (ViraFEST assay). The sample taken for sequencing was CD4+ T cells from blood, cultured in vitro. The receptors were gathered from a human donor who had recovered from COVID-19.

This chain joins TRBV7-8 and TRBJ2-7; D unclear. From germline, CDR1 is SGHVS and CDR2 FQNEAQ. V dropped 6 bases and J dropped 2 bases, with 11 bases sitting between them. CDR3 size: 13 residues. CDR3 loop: CASSIQRTYEQYF. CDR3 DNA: TGTGCCAGCAGTATACAGAGGACCTACGAGCAGTACTTC.

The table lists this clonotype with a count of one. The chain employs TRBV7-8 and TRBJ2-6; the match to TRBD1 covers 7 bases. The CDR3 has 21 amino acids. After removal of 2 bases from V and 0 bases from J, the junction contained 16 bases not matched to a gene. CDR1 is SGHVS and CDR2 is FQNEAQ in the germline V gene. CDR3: CASSLLGTALRASSGANVLTF. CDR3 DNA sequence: TGTGCCAGCAGCTTACTAGGGACAGCTCTAAGGGCAAGCTCTGGGGCCAACGTCCTGACTTTC.

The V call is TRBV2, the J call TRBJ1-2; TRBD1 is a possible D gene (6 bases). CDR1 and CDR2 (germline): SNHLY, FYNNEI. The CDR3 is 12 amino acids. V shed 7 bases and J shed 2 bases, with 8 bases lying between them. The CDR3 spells CASTGQNYGYTF. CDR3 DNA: TGTGCCAGCACTGGACAGAACTATGGCTACACCTTC.

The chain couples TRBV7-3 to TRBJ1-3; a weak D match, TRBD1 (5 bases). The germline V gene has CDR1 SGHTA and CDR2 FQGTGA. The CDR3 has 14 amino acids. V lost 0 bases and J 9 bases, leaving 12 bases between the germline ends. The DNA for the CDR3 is TGTGCCAGCAGCTTAACTGGGGCTATGAGCACCATATATTTT. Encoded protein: CASSLTGAMSTIYF.

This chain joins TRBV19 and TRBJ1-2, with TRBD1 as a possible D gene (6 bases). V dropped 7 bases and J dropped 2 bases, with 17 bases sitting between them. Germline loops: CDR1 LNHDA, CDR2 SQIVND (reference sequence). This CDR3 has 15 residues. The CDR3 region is CASNINRELNYGYTF. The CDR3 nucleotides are TGTGCCAGTAATATCAACAGGGAACTAAACTATGGCTACACCTTC.

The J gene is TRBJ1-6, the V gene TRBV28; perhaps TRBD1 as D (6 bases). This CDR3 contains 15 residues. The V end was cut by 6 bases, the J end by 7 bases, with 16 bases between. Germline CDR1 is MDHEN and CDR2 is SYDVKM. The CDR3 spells CASRKGGGANSPLHF. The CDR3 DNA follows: TGTGCCAGCAGGAAAGGGGGGGGCGCGAATTCACCCCTCCACTTT.

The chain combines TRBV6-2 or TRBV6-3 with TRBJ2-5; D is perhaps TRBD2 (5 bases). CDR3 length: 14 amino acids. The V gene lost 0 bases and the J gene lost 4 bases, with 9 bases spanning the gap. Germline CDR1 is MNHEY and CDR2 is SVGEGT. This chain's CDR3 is CASSYSTGVETQYF. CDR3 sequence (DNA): TGTGCCAGCAGTTACTCGACCGGGGTAGAGACCCAGTACTTC.

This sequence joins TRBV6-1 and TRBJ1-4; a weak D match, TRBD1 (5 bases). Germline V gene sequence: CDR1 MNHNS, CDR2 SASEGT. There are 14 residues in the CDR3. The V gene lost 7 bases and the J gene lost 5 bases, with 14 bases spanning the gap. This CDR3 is CASNHGRDNEKLFF. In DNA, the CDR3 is TGTGCCAGCAACCACGGACGGGACAATGAAAAACTGTTTTTT.

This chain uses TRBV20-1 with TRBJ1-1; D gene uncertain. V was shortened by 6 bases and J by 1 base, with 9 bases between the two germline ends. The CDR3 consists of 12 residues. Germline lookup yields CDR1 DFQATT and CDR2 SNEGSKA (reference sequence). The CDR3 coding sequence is TGCAGTGCCGAGAGAGGGAACACTGAAGCTTTCTTT. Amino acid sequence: CSAERGNTEAFF.

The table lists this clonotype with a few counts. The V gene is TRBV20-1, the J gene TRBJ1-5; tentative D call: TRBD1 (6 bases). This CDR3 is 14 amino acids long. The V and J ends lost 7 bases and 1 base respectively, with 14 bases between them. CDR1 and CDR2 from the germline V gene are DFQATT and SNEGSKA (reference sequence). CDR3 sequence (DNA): TGCAGTGGTTTGACAGGAGTCAGCAATCAGCCCCAGCATTTT. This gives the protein CSGLTGVSNQPQHF.

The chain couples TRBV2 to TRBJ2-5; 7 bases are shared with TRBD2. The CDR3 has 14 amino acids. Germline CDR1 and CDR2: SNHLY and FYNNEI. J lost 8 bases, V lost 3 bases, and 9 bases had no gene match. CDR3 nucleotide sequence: TGTGCCAGCAGTGAGGAATCAAGCGGGGTAACCCAGTACTTC. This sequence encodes CASSEESSGVTQYF.

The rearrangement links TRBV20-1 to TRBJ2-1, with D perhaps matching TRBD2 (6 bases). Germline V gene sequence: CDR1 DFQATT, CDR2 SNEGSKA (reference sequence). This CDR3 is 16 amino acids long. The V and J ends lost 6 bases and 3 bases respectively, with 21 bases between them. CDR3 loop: CSARRERKRLYNEQFF. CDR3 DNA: TGCAGTGCCCGGAGGGAGCGGAAACGCCTCTACAATGAGCAGTTCTTC.

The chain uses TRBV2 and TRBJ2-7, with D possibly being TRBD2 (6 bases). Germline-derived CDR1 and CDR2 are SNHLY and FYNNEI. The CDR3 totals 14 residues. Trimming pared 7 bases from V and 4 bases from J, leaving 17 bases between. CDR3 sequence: CASNPPGGLYEQYF. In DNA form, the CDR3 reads TGTGCCAGCAACCCCCCTGGAGGGTTATACGAGCAGTACTTC.

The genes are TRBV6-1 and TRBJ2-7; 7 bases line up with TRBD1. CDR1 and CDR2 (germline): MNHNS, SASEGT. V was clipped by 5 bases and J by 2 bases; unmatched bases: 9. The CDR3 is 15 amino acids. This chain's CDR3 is CASSLPTDRTYEQYF. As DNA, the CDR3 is TGTGCCAGCAGTCTCCCGACGGACAGGACCTACGAGCAGTACTTC.

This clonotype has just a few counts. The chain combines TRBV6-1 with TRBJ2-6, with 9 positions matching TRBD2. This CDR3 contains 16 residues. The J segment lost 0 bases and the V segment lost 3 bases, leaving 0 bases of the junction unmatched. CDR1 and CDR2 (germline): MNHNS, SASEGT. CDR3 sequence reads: CASSEREGSGANVLTF. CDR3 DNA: TGTGCCAGCAGTGAGCGGGAGGGCTCTGGGGCCAACGTCCTGACTTTC.

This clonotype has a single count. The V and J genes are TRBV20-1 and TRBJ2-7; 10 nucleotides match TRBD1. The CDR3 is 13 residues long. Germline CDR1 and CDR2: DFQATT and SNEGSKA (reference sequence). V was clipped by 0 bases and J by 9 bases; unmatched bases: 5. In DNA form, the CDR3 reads TGCAGTGCTAGAGATCAAGGGACAGGGGTGCAGTACTTC. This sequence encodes CSARDQGTGVQYF.

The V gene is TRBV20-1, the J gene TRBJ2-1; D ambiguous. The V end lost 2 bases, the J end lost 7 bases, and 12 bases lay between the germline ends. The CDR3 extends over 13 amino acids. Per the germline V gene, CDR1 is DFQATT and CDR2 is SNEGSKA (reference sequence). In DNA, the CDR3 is TGCAGTGCTAGACCTCGAACCCCTAATGAGCAGTTCTTC. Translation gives CSARPRTPNEQFF.

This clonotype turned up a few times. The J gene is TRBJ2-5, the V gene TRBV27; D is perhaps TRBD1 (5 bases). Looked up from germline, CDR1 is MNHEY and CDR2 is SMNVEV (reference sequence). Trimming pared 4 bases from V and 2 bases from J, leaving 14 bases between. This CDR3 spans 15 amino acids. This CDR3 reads CASSWTRAGQETQYF. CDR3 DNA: TGTGCCAGCAGTTGGACCAGGGCAGGACAAGAGACCCAGTACTTC.

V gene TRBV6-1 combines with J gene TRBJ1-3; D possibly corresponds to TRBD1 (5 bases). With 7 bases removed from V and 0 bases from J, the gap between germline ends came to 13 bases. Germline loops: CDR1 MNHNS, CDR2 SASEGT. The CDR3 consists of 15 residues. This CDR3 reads CASKNHRNSGNTIYF. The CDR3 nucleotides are TGTGCCAGCAAAAACCACAGGAACTCTGGAAACACCATATATTTT.

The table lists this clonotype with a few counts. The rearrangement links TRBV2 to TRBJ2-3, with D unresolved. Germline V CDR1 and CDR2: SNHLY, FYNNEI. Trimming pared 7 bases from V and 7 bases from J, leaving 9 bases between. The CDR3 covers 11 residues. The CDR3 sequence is CASTARNTQYF. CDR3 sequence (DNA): TGTGCCAGCACCGCCCGAAATACGCAGTATTTT.

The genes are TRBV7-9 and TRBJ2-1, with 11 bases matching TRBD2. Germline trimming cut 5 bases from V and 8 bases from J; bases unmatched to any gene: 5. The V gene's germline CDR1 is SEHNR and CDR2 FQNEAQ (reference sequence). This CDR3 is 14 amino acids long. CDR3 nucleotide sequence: TGTGCCAGCAGCAAGGGACTAGCGGCCGATGAGCAGTTCTTC. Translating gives CASSKGLAADEQFF.

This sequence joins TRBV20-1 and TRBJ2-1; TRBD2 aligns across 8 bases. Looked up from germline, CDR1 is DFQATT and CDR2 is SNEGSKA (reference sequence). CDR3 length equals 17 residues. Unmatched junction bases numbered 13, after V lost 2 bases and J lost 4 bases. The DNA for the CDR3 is TGCAGTGCTAGATCCCCGCCGGGACTAGGAAAATACAATGAGCAGTTCTTC. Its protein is CSARSPPGLGKYNEQFF.

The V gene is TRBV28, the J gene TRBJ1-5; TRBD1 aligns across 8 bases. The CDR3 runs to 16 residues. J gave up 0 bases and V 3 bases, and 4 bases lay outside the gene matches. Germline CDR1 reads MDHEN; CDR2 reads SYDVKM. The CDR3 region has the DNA TGTGCCAGCAGTTTTGGGACAGGAACTAGCAATCAGCCCCAGCATTTT. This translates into CASSFGTGTSNQPQHF.

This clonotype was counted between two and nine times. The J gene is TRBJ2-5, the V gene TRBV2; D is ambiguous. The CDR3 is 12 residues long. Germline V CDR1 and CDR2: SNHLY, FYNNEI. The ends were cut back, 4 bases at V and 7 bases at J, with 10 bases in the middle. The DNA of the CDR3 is TGTGCCAGCAGTGGACTCTCCGGGACCCAGTACTTC. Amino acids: CASSGLSGTQYF.

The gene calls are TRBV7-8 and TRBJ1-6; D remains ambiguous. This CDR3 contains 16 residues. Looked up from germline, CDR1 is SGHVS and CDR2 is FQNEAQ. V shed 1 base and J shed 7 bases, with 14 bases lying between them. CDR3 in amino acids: CASSLVAAFQNSPLHF. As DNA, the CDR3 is TGTGCCAGCAGCTTAGTGGCCGCCTTCCAAAATTCACCCCTCCACTTT.

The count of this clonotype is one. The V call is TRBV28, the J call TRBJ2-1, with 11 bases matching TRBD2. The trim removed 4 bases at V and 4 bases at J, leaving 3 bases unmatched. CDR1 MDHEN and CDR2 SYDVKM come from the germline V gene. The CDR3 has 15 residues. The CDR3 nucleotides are TGTGCCAGCAGTTCGGGACTAGCGGTATACAATGAGCAGTTCTTC. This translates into CASSSGLAVYNEQFF.

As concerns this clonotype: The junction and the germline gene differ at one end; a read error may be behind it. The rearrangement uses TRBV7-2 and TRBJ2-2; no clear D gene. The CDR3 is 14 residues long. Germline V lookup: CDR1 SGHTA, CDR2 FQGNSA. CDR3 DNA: TGTGCCAGCAGTTTAGTAGTAAACACCGGGGAGCTGTTTTTT. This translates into CASSLVVNTGELFF. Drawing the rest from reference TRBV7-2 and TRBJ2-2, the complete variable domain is GAGVSQSPSNKVTEKGKDVELRCDPISGHTALYWYRQSLGQGLEFLIYFQGNSAPDKSGLPSDRFSAERTGGSVSTLTIQRTQQEDSAVYLCASSLVVNTGELFFGEGSRLTVL.

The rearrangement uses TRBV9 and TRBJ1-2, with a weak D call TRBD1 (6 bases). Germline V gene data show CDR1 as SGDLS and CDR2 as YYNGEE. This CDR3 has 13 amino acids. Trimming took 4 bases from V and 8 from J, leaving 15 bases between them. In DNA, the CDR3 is TGTGCCAGCAGCCCTTCAGGGGCGGGCGGCTACACCTTC. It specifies CASSPSGAGGYTF.

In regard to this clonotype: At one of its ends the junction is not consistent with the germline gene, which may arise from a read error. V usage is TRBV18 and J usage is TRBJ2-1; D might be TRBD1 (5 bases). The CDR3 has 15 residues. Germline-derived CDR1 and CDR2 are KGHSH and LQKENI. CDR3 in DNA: TGTGCCAGCTCGCCACTCAGGGACTCCTACAATGAGCAGTTCTTC. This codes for CASSPLRDSYNEQFF.